This T cell receptor beta chain was captured by sequencing in a study of Graves' ophthalmopathy and Graves' hyperthyroidism. Scientists amplified the TCR beta CDR3 regions from RNA transcripts. HTBI-primed RT-PCR formed the first round, and a multiplex PCR formed the second. From the multiplex PCR reads, TCRdb called clonotypes with MiXCR, one entry per CDR3 protein. Of about 700,000 distinct CDR3 sequences in the sample, around 40% were seen once. Germline V gene sequence: CDR1 MGHDK, CDR2 SYGVNS. This CDR3 region has 14 residues. The trim removed 4 bases at V and 11 bases at J, leaving 11 bases unmatched. Notes on this clonotype: The antigen is not known.

Study-wide results and caveats: Ophthalmopathy and stable hyperthyroidism were discriminated by a 13-signature model, with about 90% sensitivity and nearly 84% specificity.

The sequencing input was peripheral blood. The receptor comes from an adult man with Graves' ophthalmopathy. The chain employs TRBV25-1 and TRBJ1-5; 7 bases map to TRBD1. The CDR3 spells CASSVRGGEETQHF. The CDR3 nucleotides read TGTGCCAGCAGTGTACGAGGGGGCGAAGAGACCCAGCATTTT.